These 11 T cell receptor beta chains share one sample of origin, sequenced in a study of T cells in Graves' hyperthyroidism and ophthalmopathy (dated by TCRdb to between 2019 and 2020). The library was produced with multiplex PCR. Instrument used: Illumina HiSeq 2000. Amplification of TCR beta CDR3 regions was carried out from RNA transcripts. A first-round RT-PCR of the TCR CDR3 used the HTBI primer set with the Qiagen OneStep RT-PCR kit. TCRdb trimmed the raw reads at Q25, called clones with MiXCR and kept productive beta chains. Each CDR3 protein gets just one entry, which takes the most common genes and DNA from the rows behind it. The sample data list some 460,000 distinct CDR3 sequences, and 15% to 19% of these were observed just once. The ten largest clonotypes hold over 12% of the sample. The sample taken for sequencing was blood. The receptors originated from a woman under 30 with Graves' hyperthyroidism.

Only a few counts were recorded for this clonotype. V gene TRBV6-1 combines with J gene TRBJ1-1; TRBD1 agrees at 7 bases. CDR3 size: 16 residues. Germline V gene sequence: CDR1 MNHNS, CDR2 SASEGT. The junction had 11 bases not matched to a gene; V was cut back by 5 bases and J by 2 bases. The CDR3 is CASSKGQIRRNTEAFF. The CDR3 bases are TGTGCCAGCAGTAAGGGACAGATCCGTCGAAACACTGAAGCTTTCTTT.

Ten or more counts support this clonotype. This chain connects TRBV14 to TRBJ2-3; TRBD2 is a possible D gene (5 bases). Germline CDR1 reads SGHDN; CDR2 reads FVKESK. Trimming shortened V by 2 bases and J by 2 bases, and 11 bases separated the two germline ends. The CDR3 loop spans 15 amino acids. CDR3 protein: CASSQTSPYTDTQYF. The CDR3 bases are TGTGCCAGCAGCCAAACTAGTCCTTACACAGATACGCAGTATTTT.

This clonotype is a singleton in its sample. The rearrangement joins TRBV7-9 to TRBJ2-7, with a possible D match to TRBD1 (5 bases). V was pared by 0 bases and J by 0 bases, with 9 bases between. The CDR3 extends over 15 amino acids. Per the germline V gene, CDR1 is SEHNR and CDR2 is FQNEAQ (reference sequence). The CDR3 protein is CASSLAAGNSYEQYF. The DNA for the CDR3 is TGTGCCAGCAGCTTAGCGGCAGGGAACTCCTACGAGCAGTACTTC.

On this clonotype: A much larger clone differs from this one at a single base, so this may be a read error. This rearrangement joins TRBV12-3 or TRBV12-4 to TRBJ2-1; tentatively, D is TRBD2 (6 bases). The CDR3 runs to 11 residues. V was trimmed by 5 bases and J by 10 bases, leaving 9 bases between them. CDR3 loop: CASSGGTEQFF. The CDR3, as DNA: TGTGCCAGCAGTGGGGGGACCGAGCAGTTCTTC.

The chain recombines TRBV7-2 with TRBJ2-7; no clear D. Trimming took 5 bases from V and 3 from J, leaving 8 bases between them. The CDR3 has 12 amino acids. The germline CDR1 and CDR2 sequences are SGHTA and FQGNSA. CDR3 loop: CASSRISYEQYF. CDR3 in DNA: TGTGCCAGCAGCAGAATCAGCTACGAGCAGTACTTC.

This clonotype has only a few counts. The J gene is TRBJ2-1, the V gene TRBV9; tentatively, D is TRBD2 (6 bases). Germline V lookup: CDR1 SGDLS, CDR2 YYNGEE. This CDR3 is built from 15 residues. V was pared by 3 bases and J by 7 bases, with 17 bases between. CDR3 sequence (DNA): TGTGCCAGCAGCGCGGGACTCAGTGGTGGTAATGAGCAGTTCTTC. Protein: CASSAGLSGGNEQFF.

This clonotype was seen many times. V gene TRBV29-1 combines with J gene TRBJ1-1; D may be TRBD1 (6 bases). The germline gives CDR1 SQVTM, CDR2 ANQGSEA. The CDR3 covers 14 residues. V lost 7 bases and J lost 1, with 16 bases in between. The CDR3 DNA follows: TGCAGCGCCTTAACAGGGCCAACGAACACTGAAGCTTTCTTT. It specifies CSALTGPTNTEAFF.

The table lists this clonotype with many counts. The V call is TRBV6-1, the J call TRBJ1-1; D may be TRBD1 (6 bases). Per germline, CDR1 MNHNS and CDR2 SASEGT. The CDR3 contains 12 residues. Trimming removed 6 bases at V and 7 bases at J, with 12 bases between. Here the CDR3 DNA reads TGTGCCAGCAGCCCCGGAGGGGGTGAAGCTTTCTTT. Its translation is CASSPGGGEAFF.

The J gene is TRBJ2-1, the V gene TRBV12-3 or TRBV12-4; 13 bases match TRBD2. The CDR3 extends over 16 amino acids. V shed 3 bases, J shed 8 bases, and the junction held 7 bases outside the gene matches. The chain's CDR3 is CASSFSGTSGTYEQFF. The CDR3 nucleotides are TGTGCCAGCAGTTTCTCTGGGACTAGCGGGACGTATGAGCAGTTCTTC.

This clonotype appeared many times. This chain links TRBV18 with TRBJ2-2; D may match TRBD1 or TRBD2 (5 bases each). CDR3 size: 15 residues. CDR1 and CDR2 from the germline V gene are KGHSH and LQKENI. V lost 1 base and J 3 bases, leaving 9 bases between the germline ends. CDR3 DNA: TGTGCCAGCTCACCACTGGGGGACCACACCGGGGAGCTGTTTTTT. This codes for CASSPLGDHTGELFF.

The chain recombines TRBV2 with TRBJ2-2, with 10 nucleotides matching TRBD2. CDR1 and CDR2 (germline): SNHLY, FYNNEI. The CDR3 is 18 residues long. Trimming removed 4 bases from V and 3 bases from J; junction bases left unmatched: 11. CDR3 bases: TGTGCCAGCAGTGGACCTAAAAAGCGGGGGGGAGACACCGGGGAGCTGTTTTTT. Its protein is CASSGPKKRGGDTGELFF.